This T cell receptor (beta chain) was observed in a study of T cells after yellow fever vaccination. Study-wide background: It was SMART-Seq v4 Ultra Low Input that prepared the fractions with low cell numbers. Study outcomes and limitations: One caveat is that FACS-sorted repertoires could contain abundant clonotypes contaminating from the bulk population.

Germline V gene sequence: CDR1 MGHDK, CDR2 SYGVNS. Deletions cut 4 bases from V and 9 bases from J, with 12 bases between. CDR3 length: 12 residues. This clonotype came up many times. Its antigen is currently unknown. TCRdb recomputed calls from the 5' RACE reads with MiXCR, one row per CDR3 protein. The sample carries 250,000 or so distinct CDR3 sequences, about 3.5% recorded once. J is TRBJ2-5 and V is TRBV25-1; no clear D gene. The origin of this receptor is a man aged 18 to 29 who received the YFV17D yellow fever vaccine. Sequences were derived from PBMCs, sampled 15 days after the yellow fever booster vaccination. The CDR3 nucleotides read TGTGCCAGCAGTGCAGGAATGACCTCCCAGTACTTC. Translated, it gives CASSAGMTSQYF.